The 23 T cell receptor beta chains below were found in one sample sequenced in a study of blood T cell repertoires in COVID-19. Repertoires were generated with immunoSEQ multiplex PCR, while TCRdb's copy carries only in-frame clones and drops some. This sample has about 49,000 clones; around 81% occur once, and the top ten carry approximately 20%. The sample was peripheral blood. These receptor sequences come from a woman of 80 years or more with COVID-19, enrolled during active disease.

On this clone itself: Additional DNA sequences in this sample encode the identical CDR3. The CDR3 DNA sequence: TGCGCCAGCAGCTTGGCCGGGACCTACGAGCAGTACTTC. This encodes CASSLAGTYEQYF. This rearrangement joins TRBV5-1 to TRBJ2-7; tentatively, D is TRBD2 (5 bases). CDR1 SGHRS and CDR2 YFSETQ come from the germline V gene. V was shortened by 0 bases and J by 2 bases, with 6 bases between the two germline ends. The CDR3 runs to 13 residues.

On this clone itself: Other DNA sequences in the same sample also yield this CDR3. The chain links TRBV6-5 to TRBJ2-7, with D uncertain. The CDR3 has 11 amino acids. Germline V gene lookup returns CDR1 MNHEY and CDR2 SVGAGI. Trimming shortened V by 5 bases and J by 3 bases, and 5 bases separated the two germline ends. The CDR3 here is CASSQNYEQYF. In DNA form, the CDR3 reads TGTGCCAGCAGTCAGAACTACGAGCAGTACTTC.

The rearrangement uses TRBV4-1 and TRBJ2-7; 8 bases fit TRBD2. The CDR3 runs 15 residues. Trimming cost V 3 bases and J 6 bases; bases outside gene matches: 10. Germline V gene sequence: CDR1 MGHRA, CDR2 YSYEKL. CDR3 sequence: CASSHISAGGFEQYF. CDR3 nucleotide sequence: TGCGCCAGCAGCCACATCTCCGCGGGAGGCTTCGAGCAGTACTTC.

The J gene is TRBJ2-1, the V gene TRBV3-1 (or the pseudogene TRBV3-2); D not certain. Trimming cost V 3 bases and J 10 bases, with 7 bases left between them. CDR1 LGHDT and CDR2 YNNKEL come from the germline V gene (reference sequence). The CDR3 length is 11 residues. CDR3 sequence (DNA): TGTGCCAGCAGCCATCTGCGGGAGCAGTTCTTC. Amino acids: CASSHLREQFF.

This chain joins TRBV19 and TRBJ2-1; the D gene is possibly TRBD2 (6 bases). Germline V gene data show CDR1 as LNHDA and CDR2 as SQIVND (reference sequence). Trimming shortened V by 5 bases and J by 9 bases, and 17 bases separated the two germline ends. The CDR3 runs to 14 residues. CDR3: CASSLGGRAFEQFF. The CDR3 region has the DNA TGTGCCAGTAGTCTCGGGGGACGTGCATTTGAGCAGTTCTTC.

The table lists this clone with a count of one. The chain recombines TRBV28 with TRBJ2-2, with D maybe TRBD1 (5 bases). The CDR3 is 14 residues long. Germline CDR1 reads MDHEN; CDR2 reads SYDVKM. Trimming cost V 3 bases and J 9 bases, with 14 bases left between them. CDR3 DNA: TGTGCCAGCAGTTTTTCTAGGGGTTGGAGGGAGCTGTTTTTT. This gives the protein CASSFSRGWRELFF.

This clone was seen only once. The chain joins TRBV10-3 to TRBJ1-2; the match to TRBD1 covers 7 bases. CDR1 is ENHRY and CDR2 is SYGVKD in the germline V gene. The trim removed 7 bases at V and 4 bases at J, leaving 0 bases unmatched. The CDR3 is 11 amino acids. The CDR3 region has the DNA TGTGCCATCACAGGGGGCTATGGCTACACCTTC. Amino acid sequence: CAITGGYGYTF.

The rearrangement uses TRBV11-3 and TRBJ2-7; perhaps TRBD1 as D (6 bases). V was trimmed by 5 bases and J by 2 bases, leaving 13 bases between them. The CDR3 sequence is 14 residues long. The V gene's germline CDR1 is SGHNT and CDR2 YENEEA. The CDR3 spells CASSVTGFPYEQYF. As DNA, the CDR3 is TGTGCCAGCAGCGTAACAGGGTTCCCCTACGAGCAGTACTTC.

The chain carries TRBV5-1 and TRBJ2-3; 8 nucleotides line up with TRBD1. The V and J ends lost 4 bases and 6 bases, in that order; junction bases with no gene match: 10. The CDR3 covers 15 residues. Germline V gene lookup returns CDR1 SGHRS and CDR2 YFSETQ. The CDR3 region is CASSPRTGRADTQYF. CDR3 nucleotide sequence: TGCGCCAGCAGCCCCCGGACAGGGCGTGCGGATACGCAGTATTTT.

The chain carries TRBV27 and TRBJ2-7; TRBD2 matches at 8 bases. Germline lookup yields CDR1 MNHEY and CDR2 SMNVEV (reference sequence). This CDR3 comprises 15 residues. Trimming took 4 bases from V and 7 from J; bases not matched to a gene: 12. The CDR3 DNA reads as TGTGCCAGCAGTTCCCCTCTGCGGGGGGCCGGGGAGCAGTACTTC. Amino acids: CASSSPLRGAGEQYF.

This clone has a handful of counts. V usage is TRBV25-1 and J usage is TRBJ2-1; 7 bases fit TRBD2. This CDR3 contains 14 residues. Per the germline V gene, CDR1 is MGHDK and CDR2 is SYGVNS. The V and J ends lost 6 bases and 3 bases, in that order; junction bases with no gene match: 5. CDR3 protein: CASRGGSVYNEQFF. In nucleotides, the CDR3 is TGTGCCAGCAGAGGCGGGAGCGTCTACAATGAGCAGTTCTTC.

The chain uses TRBV7-9 and TRBJ1-1, with 10 positions matching TRBD1. This CDR3 spans 15 amino acids. CDR1 and CDR2 from the germline V gene are SEHNR and FQNEAQ (reference sequence). Germline trimming cut 3 bases from V and 9 bases from J; bases unmatched to any gene: 10. CDR3 nucleotides: TGTGCCAGCAGCTTGGACGGGACAGGGGCGGTTAAAGCTTTCTTT. Translated, it gives CASSLDGTGAVKAFF.

This chain connects TRBV5-1 to TRBJ2-7; D might be TRBD2 (6 bases). This CDR3 is 14 amino acids long. V shed 0 bases and J shed 2 bases, with 9 bases lying between them. CDR1 is SGHRS, CDR2 YFSETQ, per germline. This chain's CDR3 is CASSLGAGPYEQYF. Written as DNA, the CDR3 is TGCGCCAGCAGCTTGGGGGCGGGGCCCTACGAGCAGTACTTC.

The chain employs TRBV11-3 and TRBJ2-1; D is possibly TRBD1 (6 bases). Looked up from germline, CDR1 is SGHNT and CDR2 is YENEEA. CDR3 size: 12 residues. V lost 3 bases and J 9 bases, leaving 9 bases between the germline ends. CDR3 sequence: CASSLGRGEQFF. As DNA, the CDR3 is TGTGCCAGCAGCTTGGGCAGGGGTGAGCAGTTCTTC.

The chain joins TRBV28 to TRBJ2-7; TRBD1 aligns across 7 bases. V shed 6 bases, J shed 4 bases, and the junction held 3 bases outside the gene matches. CDR3 length equals 12 residues. Germline V gene data show CDR1 as MDHEN and CDR2 as SYDVKM. CDR3 amino acids: CASSWGQYEQYF. The CDR3 nucleotides read TGTGCCAGCAGCTGGGGACAGTACGAGCAGTACTTC.

This chain connects TRBV27 to TRBJ2-7; possible D gene TRBD2, 5 bases. CDR1 and CDR2 (germline): MNHEY, SMNVEV (reference sequence). V was clipped by 2 bases and J by 6 bases, with 17 bases between them. The CDR3 contains 15 residues. The CDR3 sequence: CASSLRLPSFSEQYF. CDR3 bases: TGTGCCAGCAGTTTAAGGCTTCCTAGCTTCTCCGAGCAGTACTTC.

The rearrangement uses TRBV6-5 and TRBJ2-7, with a weak D call TRBD2 (5 bases). Germline CDR1 MNHEY, CDR2 SVGAGI. V shed 4 bases and J shed 6 bases, with 16 bases lying between them. There are 14 residues in the CDR3. The chain's CDR3 is CASSSKLGPREQYF. The CDR3 DNA follows: TGTGCCAGCAGTTCTAAACTAGGGCCGCGCGAGCAGTACTTC.

The CDR3 loop is CASRRGTANTEAFF. CDR3 in DNA: TGTGCCAGCAGAAGAGGGACAGCGAACACTGAAGCTTTCTTT. The chain recombines TRBV4-2 with TRBJ1-1, with TRBD1 matching over 7 bases. Germline V CDR1 and CDR2: LGHNA, YNFKEQ. Unmatched junction bases numbered 5, after V lost 6 bases and J lost 1 base. The CDR3 extends over 14 amino acids.

The chain combines TRBV6-1 with TRBJ2-1; D is ambiguous. The CDR3 contains 14 residues. Trimming pared 3 bases from V and 0 bases from J, leaving 6 bases between. CDR1 is MNHNS, CDR2 SASEGT, per germline. The CDR3 region has the DNA TGTGCCAGCAGTGATCGCGGCTCCTACAATGAGCAGTTCTTC. Its protein product is CASSDRGSYNEQFF.

The rearrangement links TRBV7-8 to TRBJ1-1; D perhaps matches TRBD1 (6 bases). The CDR3 runs to 16 residues. Germline V gene lookup returns CDR1 SGHVS and CDR2 FQNEAQ. V was cut by 3 bases and J by 4 bases, with 18 bases left in between. CDR3 sequence: CASSLNGDIIPTEAFF. The CDR3 DNA sequence: TGTGCCAGCAGCTTGAATGGGGACATCATACCCACTGAAGCTTTCTTT.

This chain's CDR3 is CASSLGWEAYEQYF. The CDR3 DNA is TGTGCCAGCAGCCTAGGGTGGGAGGCCTACGAGCAGTACTTC. The chain recombines TRBV3-1 (or the pseudogene TRBV3-2) with TRBJ2-7; D might be TRBD2 (6 bases). Germline V gene lookup returns CDR1 LGHDT and CDR2 YNNKEL (reference sequence). Trimming pared 4 bases from V and 2 bases from J, leaving 12 bases between. The CDR3 loop spans 14 amino acids.

The rearrangement links TRBV3-1 (or the pseudogene TRBV3-2) to TRBJ2-7, with TRBD1 matching 12 bases. The CDR3 has 16 residues. After removal of 1 base from V and 4 bases from J, the junction contained 5 bases not matched to a gene. Germline values: CDR1 LGHDT, CDR2 YNNKEL (reference sequence). The DNA of the CDR3 is TGTGCCAGCAGCCAAGTTGGGACAGGGGGCTCGTACGAGCAGTACTTC. Residues: CASSQVGTGGSYEQYF.

This rearrangement joins TRBV18 to TRBJ1-5; 11 bases line up with TRBD1. This CDR3 spans 16 amino acids. Losses at the gene ends were 3 bases for V and 6 bases for J; bases not matched to a gene: 7. Germline loops: CDR1 KGHSH, CDR2 LQKENI. In DNA, the CDR3 is TGTGCCAGCTCACCTCTGGACAGGGGGCCTCGTCAGCCCCAGCATTTT. This gives the protein CASSPLDRGPRQPQHF.